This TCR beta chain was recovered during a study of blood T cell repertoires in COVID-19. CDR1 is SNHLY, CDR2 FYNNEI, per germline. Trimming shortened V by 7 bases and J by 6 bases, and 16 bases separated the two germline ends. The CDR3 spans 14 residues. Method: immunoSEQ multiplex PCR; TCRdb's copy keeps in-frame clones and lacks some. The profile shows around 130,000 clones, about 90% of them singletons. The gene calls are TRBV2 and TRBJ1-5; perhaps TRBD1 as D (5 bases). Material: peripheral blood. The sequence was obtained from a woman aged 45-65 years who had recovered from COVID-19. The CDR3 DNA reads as TGTGCCAGCACTAGACAGTTGGACGGTCAGCCCCAGCATTTT. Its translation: CASTRQLDGQPQHF.